These 9 T cell receptor beta chains share one sample of origin, sequenced in a study of T cells in Graves' hyperthyroidism and ophthalmopathy. Template material for amplifying TCR beta CDR3 regions consisted of RNA transcripts. During a first-round RT-PCR of the TCR CDR3, the HTBI primer set was used. TCRdb reanalysed the multiplex PCR reads using MiXCR and keeps one entry per CDR3 protein. Among 490,000 or so distinct CDR3 sequences, 15% to 20% were seen once, and the ten largest hold about 45%. Sequencing was carried out using blood. The receptor source for this set is a man aged 35 to 55 with Graves' ophthalmopathy.

This clonotype showed up many times. J is TRBJ1-2 and V is TRBV12-3 or TRBV12-4, with 12 bases identical to TRBD1. This CDR3 comprises 14 residues. The ends lost 6 bases at V and 8 bases at J; junction bases unmatched: 7. The CDR3 sequence is CASSPGQGANGYTF. The CDR3 bases are TGTGCCAGCAGCCCGGGACAGGGGGCCAACGGCTACACCTTC.

The chain carries TRBV3-1 and TRBJ2-7; 14 positions agree with TRBD2. V shed 0 bases, J shed 3 bases, and the junction held 4 bases outside the gene matches. The CDR3 totals 17 residues. Germline CDR1 LGHDT, CDR2 YNNKEL (reference sequence). The CDR3 is CASSQERLAGGVYEQYF. CDR3 sequence (DNA): TGTGCCAGCAGCCAAGAAAGACTAGCGGGAGGGGTCTACGAGCAGTACTTC.

This clonotype was seen only a few times. The chain employs TRBV3-1 and TRBJ2-7, with a weak D call TRBD2 (6 bases). Looked up from germline, CDR1 is LGHDT and CDR2 is YNNKEL (reference sequence). V shed 0 bases and J shed 3 bases, with 12 bases lying between them. The CDR3 length is 15 residues. CDR3 nucleotides: TGTGCCAGCAGCCAAGACCATAGCGGAGTCTACGAGCAGTACTTC. This gives the protein CASSQDHSGVYEQYF.

The CDR3 DNA reads as TGTGCCAGCAGCTTGGTACAGGCCGCACCGGAGACCCAGTACTTC. Amino acid sequence: CASSLVQAAPETQYF. The chain uses TRBV5-8 and TRBJ2-5; possible D gene TRBD1, 5 bases. The CDR3 is 15 amino acids. V lost 0 bases to trimming and J lost 5 bases, with 14 bases between them. CDR1 SGHTS and CDR2 YDEGEE come from the germline V gene.

This clonotype occurred many times. The gene calls are TRBV28 and TRBJ2-7; 9 bases map to TRBD2. This CDR3 has 14 residues. V lost 7 bases to trimming and J lost 2 bases; unmatched junction nucleotides: 6. Germline V gene sequence: CDR1 MDHEN, CDR2 SYDVKM. In nucleotides, the CDR3 is TGTGCCAGCACTGTAGCGGGGGTGACCTACGAGCAGTACTTC. It yields the protein CASTVAGVTYEQYF.

The chain has TRBV19 and TRBJ2-6; D is ambiguous. The CDR3 spans 13 residues. V lost 2 bases and J 2 bases, leaving 1 base between the germline ends. Germline V CDR1 and CDR2: LNHDA, SQIVND (reference sequence). The CDR3 nucleotides read TGTGCCAGTAGTATAACTGGGGCCAACGTCCTGACTTTC. Its translation: CASSITGANVLTF.

This sequence joins TRBV4-3 and TRBJ2-7; TRBD1 aligns across 7 bases. The germline gives CDR1 LGHNA, CDR2 YSLEER. Germline trimming cut 2 bases from V and 2 bases from J; bases unmatched to any gene: 3. CDR3 size: 14 residues. Here the CDR3 reads CASSQTTGPYEQYF. The DNA for the CDR3 is TGCGCCAGCAGCCAAACGACAGGGCCCTACGAGCAGTACTTC.

The chain has TRBV7-9 and TRBJ2-3; D not resolved. CDR1 is SEHNR, CDR2 FQNEAQ, per germline (reference sequence). CDR3 length: 14 residues. Trimming pared 5 bases from V and 8 bases from J, leaving 17 bases between. This CDR3 is CASSPRPAEPTQYF. The CDR3, as DNA: TGTGCCAGCAGCCCGCGACCAGCAGAGCCTACGCAGTATTTT.

This chain joins TRBV5-1 and TRBJ1-2, with D perhaps matching TRBD1 (5 bases). From germline, CDR1 is SGHRS and CDR2 YFSETQ. CDR3 length: 13 amino acids. With 2 bases removed from V and 6 bases from J, the gap between germline ends came to 11 bases. The CDR3, as DNA: TGCGCCAGCAGCTTCGGGCAGGGTGATGGCTACACCTTC. It codes for CASSFGQGDGYTF.